This T cell receptor beta chain originates from a study of Tregs in tolerant kidney transplant recipients. TCRdb's table, derived via immunoSEQ multiplex PCR, lists solely in-frame clones and lacks some. This sample has roughly 2,700 clones, with around two fifths found just once. This clone occurred a few times. Its antigen remains unidentified. Per germline, CDR1 MNHNY and CDR2 SVGAGI (reference sequence). Germline trimming cut 6 bases from V and 5 bases from J; bases unmatched to any gene: 12. The CDR3 consists of 16 residues. The sample consisted of Tregs from blood grown in culture. The sequence derives from a human donor in good health. The rearrangement joins TRBV6-6 to TRBJ1-2; 10 positions match TRBD1. For the CDR3, the DNA is TGTGCCAGCAGCCGACTTGGACAGGGGGAAAATTATGGCTACACCTTC. It encodes CASSRLGQGENYGYTF.